The 19 T cell receptor beta chains below were found in one sample sequenced in a study of cytomegalovirus exposure and HLA in healthy donors. 60 Vbeta and 13 Jbeta primers were used in PCR. Assay used: immunoSEQ multiplex PCR; TCRdb lists only in-frame clones, some missing. The repertoire holds 150,000 or so clones, with around 75% as singletons. The specimen sequenced was PBMCs. The origin of the receptors is a male donor in good health and CMV-seronegative.

The chain carries TRBV4-1 and TRBJ1-4; 7 positions agree with TRBD1. Per the germline V gene, CDR1 is MGHRA and CDR2 is YSYEKL. CDR3 length: 15 amino acids. After removal of 0 bases from V and 7 bases from J, the junction contained 5 bases not matched to a gene. The CDR3 protein is CASSQEDRAAEKLFF. The CDR3 coding sequence is TGCGCCAGCAGCCAAGAAGACAGGGCGGCTGAAAAACTGTTTTTT.

This clone was detected once. The gene calls are TRBV30 and TRBJ1-1; possible D gene TRBD1, 6 bases. V dropped 3 bases and J dropped 1 base, with 9 bases sitting between them. CDR3 length: 13 amino acids. Per germline, CDR1 GTSNPN and CDR2 SVGIG (reference sequence). The CDR3 DNA follows: TGTGCCTGGAGACACAGGGAGAACACTGAAGCTTTCTTT. Protein: CAWRHRENTEAFF.

This chain connects TRBV30 to TRBJ2-3, with 9 bases matching TRBD2. CDR1 is GTSNPN and CDR2 is SVGIG in the germline V gene (reference sequence). The V and J ends lost 6 bases and 10 bases, in that order; junction bases with no gene match: 11. The CDR3 sequence is 13 residues long. The CDR3 coding sequence is TGTGCCTGCTCTACCGGGACTAGCTCCCCGCAGTATTTT. This codes for CACSTGTSSPQYF.

This rearrangement joins TRBV7-9 to TRBJ1-3, with TRBD1 matching over 7 bases. This CDR3 contains 18 residues. The ends lost 3 bases at V and 1 base at J; junction bases unmatched: 12. CDR1 is SEHNR and CDR2 is FQNEAQ in the germline V gene (reference sequence). For the CDR3, the DNA is TGTGCCAGCAGCTTTGGGTCGACAGGGTGGGGATCTGGAAACACCATATATTTT. Translated, it gives CASSFGSTGWGSGNTIYF.

The V gene is TRBV11-2, the J gene TRBJ2-7, with 8 bases aligning to TRBD1. CDR3 length equals 15 residues. The V gene's germline CDR1 is SGHAT and CDR2 FQNNGV. Losses at the gene ends were 5 bases for V and 1 base for J; bases not matched to a gene: 7. The CDR3 loop is CASSRGQGLSYEQYF. The CDR3 nucleotides are TGTGCCAGCAGCCGCGGACAGGGCCTGTCCTACGAGCAGTACTTC.

The V gene is TRBV7-8, the J gene TRBJ1-1; a possible D gene is TRBD1 (6 bases). CDR3 length equals 14 residues. The V end was cut by 4 bases, the J end by 1 base, with 10 bases between. Germline V gene sequence: CDR1 SGHVS, CDR2 FQNEAQ. As DNA, the CDR3 is TGTGCCAGCAGCTCCGGACAGCCGAACACTGAAGCTTTCTTT. Amino acids: CASSSGQPNTEAFF.

This clone was seen a few times. The chain carries TRBV7-2 and TRBJ2-7; 7 nucleotides align to TRBD1. Germline V CDR1 and CDR2: SGHTA, FQGNSA. This CDR3 has 13 residues. J gave up 12 bases and V 3 bases, and 11 bases lay outside the gene matches. The CDR3 DNA reads as TGTGCCAGCAGCTTTGACAGGGAGAAGGCTCGGTACTTC. It encodes CASSFDREKARYF.

V and J are TRBV19 and TRBJ1-1; possibly TRBD1 for D (5 bases). The CDR3 spans 14 residues. Between the trimmed V and J ends, which lost 4 bases and 4 bases, there was a span of 13 bases. Looked up from germline, CDR1 is LNHDA and CDR2 is SQIVND (reference sequence). The DNA of the CDR3 is TGTGCCAGTAGTACCTTGGGGGGTAGCACTGAAGCTTTCTTT. It encodes CASSTLGGSTEAFF.

V gene TRBV25-1 combines with J gene TRBJ1-2, with 7 bases fitting TRBD1. This CDR3 comprises 14 residues. Trimming cost V 5 bases and J 10 bases; bases outside gene matches: 13. Germline V gene sequence: CDR1 MGHDK, CDR2 SYGVNS. As DNA, the CDR3 is TGTGCCAGCAGTTCACCGGACAGGTGGTTCGACTACACCTTC. It codes for CASSSPDRWFDYTF.

The rearrangement joins TRBV30 to TRBJ1-2, with 10 bases matching TRBD1. Germline CDR1 reads GTSNPN; CDR2 reads SVGIG (reference sequence). The CDR3 is made up of 13 amino acids. J gave up 2 bases and V 5 bases, and 2 bases lay outside the gene matches. This chain's CDR3 is CAWDRGQNYGYTF. The CDR3 DNA is TGTGCCTGGGACAGGGGGCAGAACTATGGCTACACCTTC.

This clone showed up just a few times. The chain combines TRBV2 with TRBJ2-1; a possible D gene is TRBD1 (6 bases). Germline CDR1 and CDR2: SNHLY and FYNNEI. Deletions cut 9 bases from V and 6 bases from J, with 15 bases between. This CDR3 region has 13 residues. DNA of the CDR3: TGTGCCAGAACAGGGATCAAATCCAATGAGCAGTTCTTC. Amino acid sequence: CARTGIKSNEQFF.

V is TRBV27 and J is TRBJ2-2; D gene unclear. In germline, CDR1 is MNHEY, CDR2 SMNVEV (reference sequence). V was trimmed by 6 bases and J by 1 base, leaving 9 bases between them. The CDR3 spans 14 residues. The CDR3 is CASSPDKNTGELFF. Here the CDR3 DNA reads TGTGCCAGCAGCCCCGACAAGAACACCGGGGAGCTGTTTTTT.

The rearrangement links TRBV13 to TRBJ2-7; 13 bases map to TRBD2. Germline V gene lookup returns CDR1 PRHDT and CDR2 FYEKMQ (reference sequence). The V gene end was trimmed by 0 bases and the J gene end by 4 bases; junction bases not matched to a gene: 3. The length of the CDR3 is 16 residues. CDR3 region: CASSLGTSGRIYEQYF. The CDR3 DNA sequence: TGTGCCAGCAGCTTAGGGACTAGCGGGAGGATTTACGAGCAGTACTTC.

The chain is built from TRBV28 and TRBJ1-2; maybe TRBD1 (5 bases). CDR3 length equals 15 residues. Per germline, CDR1 MDHEN and CDR2 SYDVKM. V lost 7 bases and J lost 3, with 18 bases in between. The CDR3 region is CASTVGRGFHYGYTF. CDR3 DNA: TGTGCCAGCACCGTGGGGAGGGGCTTCCACTATGGCTACACCTTC.

The chain couples TRBV7-2 to TRBJ2-5; a weak D match, TRBD2 (5 bases). CDR1 SGHTA and CDR2 FQGNSA come from the germline V gene. The CDR3 contains 15 residues. Trimming removed 2 bases at V and 1 base at J, with 11 bases between. The CDR3 is CASSLRRAIQETQYF. The CDR3 DNA follows: TGTGCCAGCAGCTTAAGGCGGGCCATCCAAGAGACCCAGTACTTC.

The chain combines TRBV6-5 with TRBJ1-4, with 8 bases lining up with TRBD1. Unmatched junction bases numbered 6, after V lost 4 bases and J lost 8 bases. This CDR3 has 14 residues. The germline V gene encodes CDR1 MNHEY and CDR2 SVGAGI. The CDR3 DNA reads as TGTGCCAGCAGTTGGGACAGGTCCTGGGAAAAACTGTTTTTT. Its translation is CASSWDRSWEKLFF.

V and J are TRBV7-3 and TRBJ2-7; 15 nucleotides line up with TRBD2. The V segment lost 0 bases and the J segment 4 bases; nucleotides outside the gene matches: 7. Germline V gene sequence: CDR1 SGHTA, CDR2 FQGTGA. This CDR3 spans 18 amino acids. CDR3 protein: CASSLTNGLAGGKYEQYF. The DNA of the CDR3 is TGTGCCAGCAGCTTAACGAACGGACTAGCGGGAGGGAAATACGAGCAGTACTTC.

This clone came up once. A junction boundary mismatches the germline segment, possibly from a read error. Other DNA sequences from this sample encode an identical CDR3 as well. This chain uses TRBV6-1 with TRBJ1-4; no clear D. Germline values: CDR1 MNHNS, CDR2 SASEGT. The CDR3 length is 15 residues. The DNA for the CDR3 is TGCGCCAGCAGTGGTTTCGGTTCCGGTGGTGAAAAACTGTTTTTT. Translation: CASSGFGSGGEKLFF.

The chain links TRBV29-1 to TRBJ2-5, with 7 positions matching TRBD1. The trim removed 5 bases at V and 6 bases at J, leaving 9 bases unmatched. The CDR3 totals 13 residues. The V gene's germline CDR1 is SQVTM and CDR2 ANQGSEA. In DNA form, the CDR3 reads TGCAGCGTTCTACTCCTCAGGGGGAAGACCCAGTACTTC. Translated: CSVLLLRGKTQYF.